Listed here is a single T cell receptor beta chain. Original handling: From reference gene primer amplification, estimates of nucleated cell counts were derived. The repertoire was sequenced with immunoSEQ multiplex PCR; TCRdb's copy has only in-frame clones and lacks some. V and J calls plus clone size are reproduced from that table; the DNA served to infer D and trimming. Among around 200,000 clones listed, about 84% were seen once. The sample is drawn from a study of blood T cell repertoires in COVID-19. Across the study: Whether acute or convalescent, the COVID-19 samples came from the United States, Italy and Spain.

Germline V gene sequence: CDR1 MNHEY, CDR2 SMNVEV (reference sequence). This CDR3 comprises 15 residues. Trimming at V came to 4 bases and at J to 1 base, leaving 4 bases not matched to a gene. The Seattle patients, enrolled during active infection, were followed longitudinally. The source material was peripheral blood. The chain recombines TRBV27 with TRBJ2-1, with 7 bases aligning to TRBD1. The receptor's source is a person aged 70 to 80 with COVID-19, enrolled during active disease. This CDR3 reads CASSYYRGSYNEQFF. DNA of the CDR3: TGTGCCAGCAGTTACTACAGGGGTTCCTACAATGAGCAGTTCTTC.